The 17 T cell receptor beta chains listed next were all sequenced from one sample in a study of CD8 T cells in ankylosing spondylitis. Notes on the study in general: Seven or eight highly homologous variants made up a TCR beta motif, and this motif appeared characteristic of ankylosing spondylitis blood.

These TCRs' antigens remain unknown. One entry per CDR3 protein results from TCRdb running MiXCR on the 5' RACE reads. The sample yields just under 550,000 distinct CDR3 sequences, roughly 12% seen once. The sequencing sample was made of blood, either unsorted or a sorted T cell fraction (not recorded which). The origin of the receptors is a male donor with ankylosing spondylitis.

The sample holds many counts of this clonotype. The chain recombines TRBV20-1 with TRBJ2-3; the match to TRBD1 covers 11 bases. Germline V CDR1 and CDR2: DFQATT, SNEGSKA (reference sequence). Trimming took 1 base from V and 3 from J; bases not matched to a gene: 3. The CDR3 consists of 15 residues. In DNA, the CDR3 is TGCAGTGCTAGAGGGGACAGGGGGGGAACAGATACGCAGTATTTT. Protein: CSARGDRGGTDTQYF.

CDR3 DNA: TGTGCCATCAGTGAGGGAGGGTCCCAAGAGACCCAGTACTTC. Its translation is CAISEGGSQETQYF. V usage is TRBV10-3 and J usage is TRBJ2-5, with D possibly TRBD2 on 6 matching bases. The CDR3 has 14 residues. The V and J ends lost 2 bases and 1 base respectively, with 8 bases between them. The germline V gene has CDR1 ENHRY and CDR2 SYGVKD.

CDR3 DNA sequence: TGTGCCAGCAGCCCCTCAGCCCTATCCAATGAGCAGTTCTTC. Amino acids: CASSPSALSNEQFF. The chain combines TRBV3-1 with TRBJ2-1; no clear D. V was trimmed by 4 bases and J by 6 bases, leaving 13 bases between them. The CDR3 sequence is 14 residues long. Per germline, CDR1 LGHDT and CDR2 YNNKEL (reference sequence).

This clonotype was counted a few times. This chain joins TRBV5-1 and TRBJ1-1, with 8 bases matching TRBD1. The CDR3 spans 14 residues. The V and J ends lost 8 bases and 4 bases, in that order; junction bases with no gene match: 10. Germline V lookup: CDR1 SGHRS, CDR2 YFSETQ. The CDR3 sequence is CASHPTGGSTEAFF. CDR3 sequence (DNA): TGCGCCAGTCACCCCACAGGGGGGAGCACTGAAGCTTTCTTT.

This clonotype turned up a few times. This chain connects TRBV12-3 or TRBV12-4 to TRBJ1-2, with 8 bases identical to TRBD1. Trimming at V came to 1 base and at J to 8 bases, leaving 12 bases not matched to a gene. The CDR3 loop spans 16 amino acids. This CDR3 reads CASSLGTGSGVRGYTF. CDR3 DNA: TGTGCCAGCAGTTTAGGGACAGGGTCGGGAGTCCGCGGCTACACCTTC.

This clonotype was observed at least ten times. V gene TRBV3-1 combines with J gene TRBJ2-5; tentatively, D is TRBD1 (6 bases). The V gene's germline CDR1 is LGHDT and CDR2 YNNKEL (reference sequence). Trimming took 0 bases from V and 7 from J, leaving 12 bases between them. CDR3 length equals 14 residues. The CDR3 is CASSQDYRERTQYF. CDR3 nucleotides: TGTGCCAGCAGCCAAGATTACAGGGAGCGGACCCAGTACTTC.

In this sample, this clonotype turned up a few times. The chain employs TRBV5-1 and TRBJ2-7, with 10 bases matching TRBD2. From germline, CDR1 is SGHRS and CDR2 YFSETQ. V shed 2 bases, J shed 7 bases, and the junction held 9 bases outside the gene matches. The CDR3 length is 15 residues. Written as DNA, the CDR3 is TGCGCCAGCAGCTTCCAGCGGGAGGGCCTAGGGGAGCAGTACTTC. Amino acid sequence: CASSFQREGLGEQYF.

This clonotype was seen at least ten times. V is TRBV29-1 and J is TRBJ2-7, with 10 bases identical to TRBD1. Germline CDR1 is SQVTM and CDR2 is ANQGSEA. CDR3 size: 15 residues. J gave up 6 bases and V 2 bases, and 10 bases lay outside the gene matches. CDR3 region: CSVEYQRTGGREQYF. Written as DNA, the CDR3 is TGCAGCGTTGAATATCAGAGGACAGGGGGTCGCGAGCAGTACTTC.

This clonotype has a count of ten or more. This rearrangement joins TRBV11-2 to TRBJ1-2; D not certain. The ends were cut back, 4 bases at V and 7 bases at J, with 10 bases in the middle. CDR1 and CDR2 from the germline V gene are SGHAT and FQNNGV. The CDR3 is made up of 12 amino acids. As DNA, the CDR3 is TGTGCCAGCAGCTCCCGCTTCCCTGGCTACACCTTC. It specifies CASSSRFPGYTF. The whole variable domain, remainder taken from reference TRBV11-2 and TRBJ1-2, is EAGVAQSPRYKIIEKRQSVAFWCNPISGHATLYWYQQILGQGPKLLIQFQNNGVVDDSQLPKDRFSAERLKGVDSTLKIQPAKLEDSAVYLCASSSRFPGYTFGSGTRLTVV.

This clonotype was observed at least ten times. The chain has TRBV29-1 and TRBJ1-2, with D possibly TRBD1 on 5 matching bases. This CDR3 spans 12 amino acids. Deletions cut 4 bases from V and 4 bases from J, with 10 bases between. Germline-derived CDR1 and CDR2 are SQVTM and ANQGSEA. The CDR3 DNA is TGCAGCGTTGTGTCCGGGGGCTATGGCTACACCTTC. Residues: CSVVSGGYGYTF.

This clonotype was detected a few times. CDR3 in DNA: TGCAGTGCTAGAGATAGGGGGCGGGGAACTGAGACCCAGTACTTC. Protein sequence: CSARDRGRGTETQYF. The chain employs TRBV20-1 and TRBJ2-5; TRBD1 is a possible D gene (7 bases). There are 15 residues in the CDR3. Germline V gene data show CDR1 as DFQATT and CDR2 as SNEGSKA (reference sequence). Trimming shortened V by 0 bases and J by 5 bases, and 16 bases separated the two germline ends.

A few counts support this clonotype. J is TRBJ1-2 and V is TRBV29-1; TRBD1 agrees at 10 bases. CDR3 length equals 16 residues. Trimming removed 7 bases from V and 6 bases from J; junction bases left unmatched: 17. Germline values: CDR1 SQVTM, CDR2 ANQGSEA. CDR3 sequence reads: CSAFTVRDRGYHGYTF. The CDR3 region has the DNA TGCAGCGCCTTCACCGTCCGGGACAGGGGATATCATGGCTACACCTTC.

The rearrangement uses TRBV3-1 and TRBJ1-2, with a tentative D call TRBD1 (6 bases). CDR1 LGHDT and CDR2 YNNKEL come from the germline V gene (reference sequence). The CDR3 runs to 14 residues. Trimming stripped 4 bases from V and 4 bases from J, with 13 bases between. CDR3 in amino acids: CASSPPGASYGYTF. The CDR3 DNA reads TGTGCCAGCAGCCCTCCAGGGGCCTCCTATGGCTACACCTTC.

This clonotype was seen a few times. The chain uses TRBV20-1 and TRBJ2-1, with D unresolved. The CDR3 length is 13 residues. Trimming left V 3 bases short and J 6 bases short, with 12 bases between. Germline loops: CDR1 DFQATT, CDR2 SNEGSKA (reference sequence). This CDR3 is CSASKPSANEQFF. DNA of the CDR3: TGCAGTGCTAGCAAACCGTCGGCCAATGAGCAGTTCTTC.

This clonotype was counted only a few times. The chain has TRBV29-1 and TRBJ2-3; unclear D gene. V was shortened by 5 bases and J by 4 bases, with 10 bases between the two germline ends. Per the germline V gene, CDR1 is SQVTM and CDR2 is ANQGSEA. This CDR3 comprises 12 residues. The CDR3 is CSVLAGADTQYF. CDR3 nucleotide sequence: TGCAGCGTTCTTGCTGGCGCAGATACGCAGTATTTT.

The chain recombines TRBV15 with TRBJ2-3; no clear D. CDR1 LNHNV and CDR2 YYDKDF come from the germline V gene (reference sequence). The CDR3 totals 14 residues. V lost 0 bases and J lost 3, with 7 bases in between. In DNA, the CDR3 is TGTGCCACCAGCAGAGATCCAGTTACAGATACGCAGTATTTT. It is translated as CATSRDPVTDTQYF.

The sample holds a few counts of this clonotype. This chain joins TRBV5-1 and TRBJ1-4; D not resolved. The ends were cut back, 4 bases at V and 0 bases at J, with 16 bases in the middle. Germline CDR1 and CDR2: SGHRS and YFSETQ. There are 17 residues in the CDR3. DNA for the CDR3: TGCGCCAGCAGCCCCCGGGCAGCGGCCTCAACTAATGAAAAACTGTTTTTT. Translated: CASSPRAAASTNEKLFF.